The 8 T cell receptor beta chains below all came from one sample that was sequenced in a study of T cells in Graves' hyperthyroidism and ophthalmopathy. Using RNA transcripts as the source, TCR beta CDR3 regions were amplified. The HTBI primer set was used in a first-round RT-PCR of the TCR CDR3. MiXCR, run by TCRdb on the multiplex PCR reads, gives a single entry per CDR3 protein. The table records roughly 640,000 distinct CDR3 sequences, around 15% of them present only once. Sequenced material: blood. Every receptor here comes from a woman in her forties with Graves' ophthalmopathy.

This clonotype was seen a handful of times. The chain is built from TRBV6-1 and TRBJ2-4; D is perhaps TRBD1 (6 bases). Germline V gene data show CDR1 as MNHNS and CDR2 as SASEGT. This CDR3 is 19 amino acids long. The V gene lost 6 bases and the J gene lost 3 bases, with 27 bases spanning the gap. The CDR3 sequence: CASSSLQGWSKSSKNIQYF. The CDR3 coding sequence is TGTGCCAGCAGCTCCCTCCAGGGGTGGTCCAAATCGAGCAAAAACATTCAGTACTTC.

The table lists this clonotype with many counts. CDR3 loop: CASSRDRGPYEQYF. In DNA form, the CDR3 reads TGTGCCAGCAGCAGGGACAGGGGGCCCTACGAGCAGTACTTC. This chain connects TRBV11-2 to TRBJ2-7; 12 bases line up with TRBD1. Germline V gene data show CDR1 as SGHAT and CDR2 as FQNNGV. CDR3 length: 14 residues. The V segment lost 5 bases and the J segment 2 bases; nucleotides outside the gene matches: 1.

This clonotype has at least ten counts. The chain couples TRBV6-1 to TRBJ2-2; D may be TRBD2 (6 bases). Germline assignment: CDR1 MNHNS and CDR2 SASEGT. V was cut by 6 bases and J by 1 base, with 12 bases left in between. The CDR3 spans 15 residues. Here the CDR3 DNA reads TGTGCCAGCAGACTAAAGCGGGTGAACACCGGGGAGCTGTTTTTT. Translation gives CASRLKRVNTGELFF.

This clonotype has at least ten counts. This chain uses TRBV6-1 with TRBJ2-5; 8 bases align to TRBD1. This CDR3 is built from 15 residues. V lost 4 bases, J lost 5 bases, and 9 bases stayed unmatched. Germline CDR1 is MNHNS and CDR2 is SASEGT. The CDR3 loop reads CASSGGQGAWETQYF. The CDR3, as DNA: TGTGCCAGCAGTGGAGGACAGGGTGCGTGGGAGACCCAGTACTTC.

Ten or more counts support this clonotype. The chain uses TRBV20-1 and TRBJ2-3; unclear D gene. Germline CDR1 reads DFQATT; CDR2 reads SNEGSKA (reference sequence). The CDR3 length is 11 residues. V gave up 5 bases and J gave up 6 bases, with 9 bases separating them. The CDR3 loop is CSARVLDTQYF. The DNA of the CDR3 is TGCAGTGCTCGAGTGTTGGATACGCAGTATTTT.

The chain joins TRBV28 to TRBJ1-5; a weak D match, TRBD1 (5 bases). This CDR3 is 14 amino acids long. Between the trimmed V and J ends, which lost 8 bases and 0 bases, there was a span of 11 bases. CDR1 is MDHEN and CDR2 is SYDVKM in the germline V gene. The CDR3 sequence: CASRLGHSNQPQHF. The CDR3 DNA reads TGTGCCAGCCGGTTAGGACATAGCAATCAGCCCCAGCATTTT.

The sample holds many counts of this clonotype. The chain has TRBV7-8 and TRBJ2-3, with 7 bases matching TRBD2. Germline assignment: CDR1 SGHVS and CDR2 FQNEAQ. V was clipped by 1 base and J by 2 bases; unmatched bases: 6. The CDR3 extends over 16 amino acids. This CDR3 is CASSLGLAANTDTQYF. The CDR3, as DNA: TGTGCCAGCAGCTTAGGGCTAGCGGCAAACACAGATACGCAGTATTTT.

The rearrangement links TRBV6-1 to TRBJ2-6; 7 bases map to TRBD1. The CDR3 totals 15 residues. The germline CDR1 and CDR2 sequences are MNHNS and SASEGT. The V gene end was trimmed by 5 bases and the J gene end by 5 bases; junction bases not matched to a gene: 6. The CDR3 protein is CASSPDRARANVLTF. CDR3 nucleotide sequence: TGTGCCAGCAGTCCTGACAGGGCTCGGGCCAACGTCCTGACTTTC.